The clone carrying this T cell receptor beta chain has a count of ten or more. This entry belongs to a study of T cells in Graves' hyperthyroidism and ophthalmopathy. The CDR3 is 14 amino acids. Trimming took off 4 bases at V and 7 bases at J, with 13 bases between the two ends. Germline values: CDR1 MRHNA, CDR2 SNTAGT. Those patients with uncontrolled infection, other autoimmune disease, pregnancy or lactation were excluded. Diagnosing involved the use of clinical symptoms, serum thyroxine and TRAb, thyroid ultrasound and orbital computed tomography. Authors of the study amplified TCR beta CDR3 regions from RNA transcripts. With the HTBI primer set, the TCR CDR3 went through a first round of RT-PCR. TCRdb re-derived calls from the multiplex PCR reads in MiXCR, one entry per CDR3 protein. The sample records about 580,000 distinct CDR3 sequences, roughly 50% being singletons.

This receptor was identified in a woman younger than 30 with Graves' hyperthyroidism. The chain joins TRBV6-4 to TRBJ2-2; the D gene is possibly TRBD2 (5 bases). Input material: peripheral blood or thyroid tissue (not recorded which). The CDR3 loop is CASSAGVGDGELFF. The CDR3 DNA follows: TGTGCCAGCAGTGCTGGAGTCGGGGACGGGGAGCTGTTTTTT.